Given below is one T cell receptor beta chain in context. Its antigen is not known. These data come from a study of cytomegalovirus exposure and HLA in healthy donors. Whole-study findings and limits: Rarity held for most TCR sequences, but there were some public TCRs that occurred in many donors. Accounts indicate the classifier identified cytomegalovirus status with strong specificity and sensitivity.

TCRdb's table, derived via immunoSEQ multiplex PCR, lists solely in-frame clones and lacks some. Among some 210,000 clones listed, 75% to 90% were seen once. This CDR3 comprises 15 residues. Between the trimmed V and J ends, which lost 1 base and 6 bases, there was a span of 15 bases. From germline, CDR1 is MNHNY and CDR2 SVGAGI (reference sequence). The origin of this receptor is a young woman in good health and CMV-seronegative. V gene TRBV6-6 combines with J gene TRBJ1-2, with no clear D. Sequencing was performed on PBMCs. Written as DNA, the CDR3 is TGTGCCAGCAGTTACTACGAGGAGGCCCACCATGGCTACACCTTC. Translation gives CASSYYEEAHHGYTF.